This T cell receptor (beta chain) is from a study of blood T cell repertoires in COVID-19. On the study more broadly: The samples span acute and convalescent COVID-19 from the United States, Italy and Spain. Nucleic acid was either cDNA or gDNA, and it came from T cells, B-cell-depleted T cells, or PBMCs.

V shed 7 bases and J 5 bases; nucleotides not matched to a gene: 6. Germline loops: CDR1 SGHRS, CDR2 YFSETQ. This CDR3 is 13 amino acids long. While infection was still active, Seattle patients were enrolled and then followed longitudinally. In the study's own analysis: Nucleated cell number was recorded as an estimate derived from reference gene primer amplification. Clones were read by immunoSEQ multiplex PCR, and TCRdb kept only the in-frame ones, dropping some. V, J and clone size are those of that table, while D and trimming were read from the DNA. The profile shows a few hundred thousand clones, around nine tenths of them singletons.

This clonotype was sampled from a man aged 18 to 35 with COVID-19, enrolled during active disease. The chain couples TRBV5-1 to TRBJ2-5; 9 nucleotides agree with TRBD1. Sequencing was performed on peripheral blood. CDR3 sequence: CASDGGTGETQYF. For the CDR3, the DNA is TGCGCCAGCGATGGGGGGACAGGGGAGACCCAGTACTTC. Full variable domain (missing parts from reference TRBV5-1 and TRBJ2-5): KAGVTQTPRYLIKTRGQQVTLSCSPISGHRSVSWYQQTPGQGLQFLFEYFSETQRNKGNFPGRFSGRQFSNSRSEMNVSTLELGDSALYLCASDGGTGETQYFGPGTRLLVL.